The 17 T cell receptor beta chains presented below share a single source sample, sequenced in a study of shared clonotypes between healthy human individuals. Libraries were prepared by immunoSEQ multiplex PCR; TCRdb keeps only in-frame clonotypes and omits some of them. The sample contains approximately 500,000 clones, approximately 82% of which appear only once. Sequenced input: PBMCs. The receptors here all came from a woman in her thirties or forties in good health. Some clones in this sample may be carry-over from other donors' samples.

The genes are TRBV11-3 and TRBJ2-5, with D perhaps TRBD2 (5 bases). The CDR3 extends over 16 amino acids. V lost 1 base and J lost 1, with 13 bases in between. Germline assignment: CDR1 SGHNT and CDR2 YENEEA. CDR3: CASSLGALASQETQYF. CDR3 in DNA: TGTGCCAGCAGCTTAGGGGCTCTAGCCAGCCAAGAGACCCAGTACTTC.

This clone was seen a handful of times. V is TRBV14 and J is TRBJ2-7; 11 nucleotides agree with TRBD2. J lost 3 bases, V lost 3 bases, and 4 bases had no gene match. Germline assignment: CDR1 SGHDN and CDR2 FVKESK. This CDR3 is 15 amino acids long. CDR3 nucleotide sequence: TGTGCCAGCAGCCACCAACTAGCGGGAGTCTACGAGCAGTACTTC. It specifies CASSHQLAGVYEQYF.

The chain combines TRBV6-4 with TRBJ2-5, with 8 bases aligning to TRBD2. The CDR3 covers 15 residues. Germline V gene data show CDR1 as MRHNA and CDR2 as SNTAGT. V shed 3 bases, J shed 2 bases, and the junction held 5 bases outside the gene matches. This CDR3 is CASSERREAQETQYF. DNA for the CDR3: TGTGCCAGCAGTGAGCGGCGGGAGGCTCAAGAGACCCAGTACTTC.

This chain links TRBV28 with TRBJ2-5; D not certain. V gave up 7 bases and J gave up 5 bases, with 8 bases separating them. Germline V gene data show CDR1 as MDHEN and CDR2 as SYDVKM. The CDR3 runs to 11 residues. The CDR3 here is CASNGGETQYF. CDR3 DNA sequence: TGTGCCAGCAACGGTGGTGAGACCCAGTACTTC.

The CDR3 sequence: CASSIRGAVEQFF. DNA of the CDR3: TGTGCCAGTAGTATCCGGGGTGCGGTTGAGCAGTTCTTC. The chain couples TRBV19 to TRBJ2-1, with a tentative D call TRBD2 (5 bases). Trimming took off 3 bases at V and 9 bases at J, with 12 bases between the two ends. Germline CDR1 is LNHDA and CDR2 is SQIVND (reference sequence). The CDR3 is 13 residues long. Full variable domain (rest looked up from reference TRBV19 and TRBJ2-1): DGGITQSPKYLFRKEGQNVTLSCEQNLNHDAMYWYRQDPGQGLRLIYYSQIVNDFQKGDIAEGYSVSREKKESFPLTVTSAQKNPTAFYLCASSIRGAVEQFFGPGTRLTVL.

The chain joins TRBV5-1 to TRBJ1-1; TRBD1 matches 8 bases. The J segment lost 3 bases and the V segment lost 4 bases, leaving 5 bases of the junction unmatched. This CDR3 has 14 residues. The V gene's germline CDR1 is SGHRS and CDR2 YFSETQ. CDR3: CASSPLTGDTEAFF. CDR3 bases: TGCGCCAGCAGCCCATTGACAGGGGACACTGAAGCTTTCTTT.

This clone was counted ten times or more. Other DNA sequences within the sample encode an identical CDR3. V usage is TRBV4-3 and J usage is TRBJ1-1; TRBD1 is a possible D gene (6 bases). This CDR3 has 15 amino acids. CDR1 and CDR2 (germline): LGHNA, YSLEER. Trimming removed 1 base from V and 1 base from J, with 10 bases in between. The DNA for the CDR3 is TGCGCCAGCAGCCAAGGGAGACAGGAGAACACTGAAGCTTTCTTT. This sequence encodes CASSQGRQENTEAFF.

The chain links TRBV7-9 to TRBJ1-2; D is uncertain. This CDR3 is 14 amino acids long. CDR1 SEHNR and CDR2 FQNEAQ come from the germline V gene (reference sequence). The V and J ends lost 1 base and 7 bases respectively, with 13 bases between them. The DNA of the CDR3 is TGTGCCAGCAGCTTAGAAATGTGGCAAAGTGGCTACACCTTC. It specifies CASSLEMWQSGYTF.

The CDR3 loop is CASSLRAGQTYEQYF. For the CDR3, the DNA is TGCGCCAGCAGCCTGAGGGCGGGACAGACCTACGAGCAGTACTTC. V and J are TRBV5-1 and TRBJ2-7, with D tentatively TRBD1 (7 bases). The CDR3 consists of 15 residues. The V and J ends lost 4 bases and 2 bases respectively, with 16 bases between them. The germline gives CDR1 SGHRS, CDR2 YFSETQ.

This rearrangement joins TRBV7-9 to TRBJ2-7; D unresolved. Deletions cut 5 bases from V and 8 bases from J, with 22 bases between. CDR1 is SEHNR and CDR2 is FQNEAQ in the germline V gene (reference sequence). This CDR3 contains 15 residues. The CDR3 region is CASSLSNSDRSKQYF. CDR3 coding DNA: TGTGCCAGCAGCCTCAGTAACTCCGACCGCAGCAAGCAGTACTTC.

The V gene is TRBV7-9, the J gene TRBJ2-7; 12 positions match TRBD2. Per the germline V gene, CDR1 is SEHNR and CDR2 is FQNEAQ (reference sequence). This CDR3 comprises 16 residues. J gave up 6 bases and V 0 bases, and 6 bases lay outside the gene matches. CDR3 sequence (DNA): TGTGCCAGCAGCTTAGCGCGACTAGCGGGAGCTCTCGAGCAGTACTTC. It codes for CASSLARLAGALEQYF.

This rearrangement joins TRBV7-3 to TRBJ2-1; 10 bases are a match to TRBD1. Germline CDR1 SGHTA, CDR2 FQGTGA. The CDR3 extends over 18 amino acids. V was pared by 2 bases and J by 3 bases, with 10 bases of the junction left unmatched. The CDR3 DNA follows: TGTGCCAGCAGCTTAGTCCCCGCCAGGGACAGGGGCTACAATGAGCAGTTCTTC. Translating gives CASSLVPARDRGYNEQFF. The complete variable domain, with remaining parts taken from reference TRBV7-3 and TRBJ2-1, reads GAGVSQTPSNKVTEKGKYVELRCDPISGHTALYWYRQSLGQGPEFLIYFQGTGAADDSGLPNDRFFAVRPEGSVSTLKIQRTERGDSAVYLCASSLVPARDRGYNEQFFGPGTRLTVL.

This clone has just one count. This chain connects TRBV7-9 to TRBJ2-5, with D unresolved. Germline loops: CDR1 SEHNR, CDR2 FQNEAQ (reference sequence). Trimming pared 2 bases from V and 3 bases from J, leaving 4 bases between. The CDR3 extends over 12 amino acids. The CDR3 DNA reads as TGTGCCAGCAGCTTAAAGGAAGAGACCCAGTACTTC. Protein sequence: CASSLKEETQYF.

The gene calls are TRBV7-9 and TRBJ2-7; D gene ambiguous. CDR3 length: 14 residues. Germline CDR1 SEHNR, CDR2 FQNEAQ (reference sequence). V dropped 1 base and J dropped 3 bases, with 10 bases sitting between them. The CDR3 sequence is CASSLGGLYYEQYF. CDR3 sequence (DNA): TGTGCCAGCAGCTTAGGCGGCCTGTACTACGAGCAGTACTTC.

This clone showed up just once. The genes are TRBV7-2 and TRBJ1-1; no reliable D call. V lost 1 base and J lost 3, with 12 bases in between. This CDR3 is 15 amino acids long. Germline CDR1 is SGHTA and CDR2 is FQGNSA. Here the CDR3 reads CASSLDGGLDTEAFF. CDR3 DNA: TGTGCCAGCAGCTTAGACGGTGGTTTGGACACTGAAGCTTTCTTT.

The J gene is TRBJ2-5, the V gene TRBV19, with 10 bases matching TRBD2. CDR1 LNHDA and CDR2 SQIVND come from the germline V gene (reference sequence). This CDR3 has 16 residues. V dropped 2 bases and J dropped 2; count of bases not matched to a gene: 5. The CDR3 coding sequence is TGTGCCAGTAGTATATCTCTAGCGGGAGAGCAAGAGACCCAGTACTTC. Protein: CASSISLAGEQETQYF.

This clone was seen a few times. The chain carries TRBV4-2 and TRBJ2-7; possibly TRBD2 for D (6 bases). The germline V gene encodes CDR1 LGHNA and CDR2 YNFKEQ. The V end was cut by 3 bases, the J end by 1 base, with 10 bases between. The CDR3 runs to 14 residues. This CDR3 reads CASSQSGPSYEQYF. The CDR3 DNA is TGTGCCAGCAGCCAGAGCGGGCCATCCTACGAGCAGTACTTC.